This T cell receptor beta chain was found in a study of T-cell reconstitution after alpha-beta-depleted transplantation in children. Remarks on this clonotype: One junction end disagrees with the germline gene, perhaps due to a read error.

TCRbeta library preparation incorporated unique molecular identifiers. TCRdb used MiXCR to reprocess the PCR reads, holding one entry per CDR3 protein. The profile shows about 1,000,000 distinct CDR3 sequences, roughly 31% of them singletons. The germline gives CDR1 DFQATT, CDR2 SNEGSKA (reference sequence). The CDR3 length is 13 residues. This sequence was found in a boy less than two years old who had a stem cell transplant for SCID, so the T cells may come from the graft donor. The V and J genes are TRBV20-1 and TRBJ1-5; no definite D call. The sample in question was PBMCs, mostly from graft donor cells, obtained 360 days after TCRalphabeta/CD19-depleted stem cell transplant. The CDR3 DNA sequence: TGCAGCGCTAGAGATCGGAAGTATCAGCCCCAGCATTTT. Its protein is CSARDRKYQPQHF.